A selection of T cell receptor beta chains follows, all from one sample in a study of T-cell reconstitution after alpha-beta-depleted transplantation in children. TCRdb itself ran the PCR reads through MiXCR, one entry per CDR3 protein. The sample includes around 360,000 distinct CDR3 sequences, 10% to 13% of them seen just once. The input for sequencing was PBMCs from the stem cell graft donor, taken from the stem cell graft. All receptors derive from a human donor who donated a stem cell graft to a child with acute lymphoblastic leukemia. The CDR3 runs from the conserved cysteine through the conserved F or W. Fields, in order: clone size, D gene, V gene, J gene, CDR3 DNA, CDR3 protein. A D gene is named only where the DNA matches it firmly. Only part of the rows carry a size: once, few, many, or a class if the clone is expanded.

many	-	TRBV11-1	TRBJ2-3	TGTGCCAGCAGCCCAAAACGTCGGGGCCCCACAGATACGCAGTATTTT	CASSPKRRGPTDTQYF
-	-	TRBV7-8	TRBJ2-5	TGTGCCAGCAGCTTAGTTTTGGCAGTGAGCGGCCAAGAGACCCAGTACTTC	CASSLVLAVSGQETQYF
few	-	TRBV6-1	TRBJ1-1	TGTGCCAGCAGTAAGCACAGGGACATGAACACTGAAGCTTTCTTT	CASSKHRDMNTEAFF
few	TRBD1	TRBV10-2	TRBJ2-2	TGCGCCATCCTGCTTCCGGACAGGGCCACCGGGGAGCTGTTTTTT	CAILLPDRATGELFF
-	-	TRBV18	TRBJ2-3	TGTGCCAGCTCACCGTCACGCTCTAGCAGCGGTCGCGCAGATACGCAGTATTTT	CASSPSRSSSGRADTQYF
few	-	TRBV10-3	TRBJ2-1	TGTGCTAGCGGAGCCAACAATGAGCAGTTCTTC	CASGANNEQFF
few	-	TRBV5-1	TRBJ2-5	TGCGCCAGCAGCGGGCAGGGCTTAGAGACCCAGTACTTC	CASSGQGLETQYF
-	TRBD2	TRBV27	TRBJ2-2	TGTGCCAGCAGTTCCCCATCCCGGACAGGCGGGACTAGCGGGATCACCGGGGAGCTGTTTTTT	CASSSPSRTGGTSGITGELFF
many	TRBD2	TRBV5-1	TRBJ2-1	TGCGCCAGCAGCTTCGGATGGGAGGGTGATGAGCAGTTCTTC	CASSFGWEGDEQFF
few	TRBD2	TRBV5-1	TRBJ2-7	TGCGCCAGCAGCGCAACGGGACTAGCGGGAGTTTACGAGCAGTACTTC	CASSATGLAGVYEQYF
few	-	TRBV12-3/TRBV12-4	TRBJ2-3	TGTGCCAGCAGTTTAGTAAGCAGTAGCACAGATACGCAGTATTTT	CASSLVSSSTDTQYF
few	-	TRBV20-1	TRBJ1-2	TGCAGTGCTAGAGAAGGGGGGTACTATGGCTACACCTTC	CSAREGGYYGYTF
-	TRBD2	TRBV7-6	TRBJ2-1	TGTGCCAGCTCGCCCGCTAGCGGGAGATTGAATGAGCAGTTCTTC	CASSPASGRLNEQFF
-	-	TRBV5-1	TRBJ2-7	TGCGCCAGCAGCTTGGATGTCTTGGGCGACGAGCAGTACTTC	CASSLDVLGDEQYF
few	TRBD2	TRBV20-1	TRBJ2-7	TGCAGTGCTAGAAGGCCTCTTTTTCACGATGGGGGGGGGTTAGTGTACGAGCAGTACTTC	CSARRPLFHDGGGLVYEQYF
-	TRBD2	TRBV20-1	TRBJ2-5	TGCAGTGCTCCCCGTGCTAGCGGGAGTTGGGAGACCCAGTACTTC	CSAPRASGSWETQYF
-	-	TRBV6-2/TRBV6-3	TRBJ2-5	TGTGCCAGCAGTTTCGGGGCCTCTGTTGCCCAGTACTTC	CASSFGASVAQYF
-	-	TRBV5-1	TRBJ2-1	TGCGCCAGCAGCTTGGGTAGCGTCTCCTACAATGAGCAGTTCTTC	CASSLGSVSYNEQFF
-	TRBD2	TRBV6-5	TRBJ2-1	TGTGCCAGCAGTTACTCTTATAGCGGGAGGACGTTCAATGAGCAGTTCTTC	CASSYSYSGRTFNEQFF
-	-	TRBV5-4	TRBJ2-6	TGTGCCAGCAGCTTGCGGCTAAAGGTTGCTAGTCACTCTGGGGCCAACGTCCTGACTTTC	CASSLRLKVASHSGANVLTF
-	TRBD2	TRBV20-1	TRBJ2-1	TGCAGTGCCCGACTAGCGGGAGGGGCTGAGCAGTTCTTC	CSARLAGGAEQFF
-	-	TRBV4-1	TRBJ2-5	TGCGCCAGCAGCCAAGAAATTGGGGGTGGGGGGTATGGGGAGACCCAGTACTTC	CASSQEIGGGGYGETQYF
many	-	TRBV7-9	TRBJ1-6	TGTGCCAGCAGCTTGCTACCGGGACGGTATAATTCACCCCTCCACTTT	CASSLLPGRYNSPLHF
-	TRBD1	TRBV5-1	TRBJ2-7	TGCGCCAGCAGACCCGGGACAGGGCGAACCTACGAGCAGTACTTC	CASRPGTGRTYEQYF
-	-	TRBV12-3/TRBV12-4	TRBJ2-7	TGTGCCAGCAGGTTCTCCTCCTACGAGCAGTACTTC	CASRFSSYEQYF
few	-	TRBV6-2/TRBV6-3	TRBJ2-7	TGTGCCAGCAGTTACGCCATCACAGGGTTCGAGCAGTACTTC	CASSYAITGFEQYF